The following is a TCR beta chain sequence with its context. Coverage ceases 3 residues before the CDR3 finishes, and the germline J gene fills in the end. This specimen comes from a study of T cells in women clearing cervical HPV infection. Sequenced by immunoSEQ multiplex PCR; TCRdb stores in-frame clones only, minus some. The listing records approximately 33,000 clones. CDR1 and CDR2 from the germline V gene are SNHLY and FYNNEI. V dropped 4 bases and J dropped 5 bases, with 5 bases sitting between them. This CDR3 is built from 12 residues. This clonotype was sampled from a woman between 18 and 70 years old with a cervical HPV16 infection that either progressed to CIN3+ or cleared (not recorded which). Sequencing was carried out using blood buffy coat. V and J are TRBV2 and TRBJ2-2; D call uncertain. Partial CDR3 DNA: TGTGCCAGCAGTGTAACAACCGGGGAG. The encoded protein is CASSVTTGE. The CDR3 reads in full as CASSVTTGELFF.